This TCR beta chain was sequenced in a study of low-dose radiotherapy and immunotherapy resistance in tumors. As for the study in general: On an every-two-weeks schedule, patients received intravenous nivolumab 240 mg, along with ipilimumab 1 mg/kg every six weeks. Patients took 300 mg oral aspirin daily for four cycles from cycle 1 day 1.

With TRAV- and TRBV-specific primers, first-strand cDNA was made, covering the alpha and beta chains. TCRs underwent roughly 19 PCR cycles of amplification with a constant-region primer and V-primer adapter. MiXCR, applied by TCRdb to the reads, yields one record per CDR3 protein. This sample has about 82,000 distinct CDR3 sequences, with 15% to 20% found just once. Time point described: before trial treatment. Ten or more counts support this clonotype. The ends were cut back, 5 bases at V and 8 bases at J, with 13 bases in the middle. This CDR3 contains 13 residues. The germline gives CDR1 SQVTM, CDR2 ANQGSEA.

The chain combines TRBV29-1 with TRBJ1-6; possible D gene TRBD1, 5 bases. This specimen consisted of PBMCs, obtained before treatment. This TCR was recovered from a male donor with prostate cancer. The CDR3 spells CSVKGARDSPLHF. CDR3 in DNA: TGCAGCGTTAAAGGGGCTCGGGATTCACCCCTCCACTTT.